This passage covers 20 T cell receptor beta chains from one sample sequenced in a study of T and B cells in COVID-19 patients. Multiplex PCR with BIOMED2 TRB-A/B primer pools amplified TRB rearrangements. TCRdb recomputed calls from the multiplex PCR reads with MiXCR, one row per CDR3 protein. Among 5,000 or so distinct CDR3 sequences listed, just under 20% were seen once. TRB was amplified from about 250-500 ng of blood genomic DNA. Sequencing used blood. These receptors were obtained from a human donor who had recovered from COVID-19.

With regard to this clonotype: A read error is possible here, since a much larger clone lies one base away. This sequence joins TRBV12-3 or TRBV12-4 and TRBJ1-5, with no clear D. CDR3 size: 12 residues. V lost 3 bases, J lost 7 bases, and 7 bases lay in between. CDR3 bases: TGTGCCAGCAGTTTTGATGGGCAGCCCCAGCATTTT. It codes for CASSFDGQPQHF.

This clonotype is medium-sized in the sample. The chain recombines TRBV6-5 with TRBJ2-2, with 9 bases aligning to TRBD1. CDR3 length: 16 amino acids. Germline loops: CDR1 MNHEY, CDR2 SVGAGI. The ends lost 6 bases at V and 0 bases at J; junction bases unmatched: 5. CDR3 amino acids: CASSTRTGANTGELFF. CDR3 nucleotides: TGTGCCAGCAGCACTAGGACAGGGGCGAACACCGGGGAGCTGTTTTTT.

This clonotype appeared many times. The rearrangement uses TRBV5-6 and TRBJ1-2, with TRBD1 as a possible D gene (5 bases). With 4 bases removed from V and 0 bases from J, the gap between germline ends came to 13 bases. The CDR3 extends over 15 amino acids. In germline, CDR1 is SGHDT, CDR2 YYEEEE. CDR3 coding DNA: TGTGCCAGCAGCCGAGGCGGGGGAGCTAACTATGGCTACACCTTC. It is translated as CASSRGGGANYGYTF.

This clonotype was observed a few times. The chain is built from TRBV7-2 and TRBJ2-3; D unresolved. With 5 bases removed from V and 6 bases from J, the gap between germline ends came to 9 bases. CDR1 is SGHTA, CDR2 FQGNSA, per germline. The CDR3 covers 12 residues. CDR3 sequence: CASSALVDTQYF. The CDR3, as DNA: TGTGCCAGCAGCGCATTAGTGGATACGCAGTATTTT. Complete variable domain (other parts from reference TRBV7-2 and TRBJ2-3): GAGVSQSPSNKVTEKGKDVELRCDPISGHTALYWYRQSLGQGLEFLIYFQGNSAPDKSGLPSDRFSAERTGGSVSTLTIQRTQQEDSAVYLCASSALVDTQYFGPGTRLTVL.

This clonotype is labeled medium-sized. The gene calls are TRBV30 and TRBJ1-3, with 8 bases lining up with TRBD1. V was clipped by 2 bases and J by 1 base; unmatched bases: 7. This CDR3 spans 16 amino acids. CDR1 GTSNPN and CDR2 SVGIG come from the germline V gene (reference sequence). CDR3 in DNA: TGTGCCTGGAGTATCCAGGGGGCTCTGTCTGGAAACACCATATATTTT. It yields the protein CAWSIQGALSGNTIYF.

This clonotype is categorized as medium-sized (0.01 to 0.1%). The J gene is TRBJ2-7, the V gene TRBV6-2 or TRBV6-3; D call uncertain. Germline V CDR1 and CDR2: MNHEY, SVGEGT. CDR3 length equals 11 residues. V lost 5 bases and J 6 bases, leaving 8 bases between the germline ends. The CDR3 reads CASSATVEQYF. As DNA, the CDR3 is TGTGCCAGCAGTGCGACGGTCGAGCAGTACTTC.

This clonotype was seen ten or more times. This chain connects TRBV11-2 to TRBJ2-7; D call uncertain. The germline CDR1 and CDR2 sequences are SGHAT and FQNNGV. The CDR3 contains 14 residues. The V end was cut by 2 bases, the J end by 3 bases, with 11 bases between. The CDR3 protein is CASSLLPENYEQYF. The CDR3, as DNA: TGTGCCAGCAGCTTACTTCCGGAGAACTACGAGCAGTACTTC.

This clonotype was found a few times. The genes are TRBV7-9 and TRBJ1-3; possibly TRBD1 for D (5 bases). CDR3 size: 16 residues. The germline CDR1 and CDR2 sequences are SEHNR and FQNEAQ (reference sequence). The germline V and J ends were trimmed by 3 bases and 0 bases, with 12 bases remaining between them. CDR3 region: CASSFKVGTSGNTIYF. DNA of the CDR3: TGTGCCAGCAGCTTTAAGGTTGGGACCTCTGGAAACACCATATATTTT. Looking up the rest from reference TRBV7-9 and TRBJ1-3 gives the full variable domain: DTGVSQNPRHKITKRGQNVTFRCDPISEHNRLYWYRQTLGQGPEFLTYFQNEAQLEKSRLLSDRFSAERPKGSFSTLEIQRTEQGDSAMYLCASSFKVGTSGNTIYFGEGSWLTVV.

This clonotype was counted at least ten times. This rearrangement joins TRBV11-2 to TRBJ2-1; 7 bases are shared with TRBD2. Germline trimming cut 1 base from V and 3 bases from J; bases unmatched to any gene: 3. The germline CDR1 and CDR2 sequences are SGHAT and FQNNGV. The CDR3 contains 15 residues. The CDR3 here is CASSLVGGSYNEQFF. CDR3 sequence (DNA): TGTGCCAGCAGCTTAGTGGGCGGGAGCTACAATGAGCAGTTCTTC.

V and J are TRBV19 and TRBJ2-7; maybe TRBD1 (5 bases). Trimming removed 5 bases from V and 2 bases from J, with 10 bases in between. The CDR3 runs to 13 residues. Per the germline V gene, CDR1 is LNHDA and CDR2 is SQIVND (reference sequence). The DNA of the CDR3 is TGTGCCAGTAGTGTGACCAGGGCCTACGAGCAGTACTTC. It is translated as CASSVTRAYEQYF.

As concerns this clonotype: Possible read error: a much larger clone is one base away. This rearrangement joins TRBV5-1 to TRBJ2-5; 7 bases match TRBD1. The V gene's germline CDR1 is SGHRS and CDR2 YFSETQ. The CDR3 length is 14 residues. In DNA form, the CDR3 reads TGCGCCAGCGGCTTTCAGGGGGTCGGGGAGACCCAGTACTTC. The encoded protein is CASGFQGVGETQYF.

This clonotype was observed a few times. This chain uses TRBV28 with TRBJ1-1, with D possibly matching TRBD1 (5 bases). Germline-derived CDR1 and CDR2 are MDHEN and SYDVKM. The CDR3 extends over 14 amino acids. V was cut by 5 bases and J by 6 bases, with 16 bases left in between. CDR3 coding DNA: TGTGCCAGCAGTAACCGGGGGTATGAGCCTGAAGCTTTCTTT. Protein product: CASSNRGYEPEAFF.

Judged by abundance, this clonotype is medium-sized. This rearrangement joins TRBV6-2 or TRBV6-3 to TRBJ2-2, with 7 bases lining up with TRBD1. CDR1 is MNHEY, CDR2 SVGEGT, per germline. The length of the CDR3 is 14 residues. Germline trimming cut 6 bases from V and 5 bases from J; bases unmatched to any gene: 6. The CDR3 loop is CASSSGTATGELFF. The CDR3 DNA reads TGTGCCAGCAGCTCCGGGACAGCAACCGGGGAGCTGTTTTTT.

The rearrangement links TRBV29-1 to TRBJ2-7, with 11 bases aligning to TRBD2. This CDR3 region has 17 residues. Germline trimming cut 3 bases from V and 0 bases from J; bases unmatched to any gene: 10. The germline CDR1 and CDR2 sequences are SQVTM and ANQGSEA. CDR3 sequence: CSVDGVGGTSGSYEQYF. In nucleotides, the CDR3 is TGCAGCGTTGATGGGGTAGGGGGGACTAGCGGCTCCTACGAGCAGTACTTC.

The J gene is TRBJ2-7, the V gene TRBV6-1; 8 bases map to TRBD1. Germline CDR1 is MNHNS and CDR2 is SASEGT. The CDR3 consists of 14 residues. V lost 6 bases and J lost 5; bases outside the gene matches: 9. The CDR3 loop is CASSSGTGSHEQYF. As DNA, the CDR3 is TGTGCCAGCAGCTCCGGGACAGGAAGCCACGAGCAGTACTTC.

This chain's CDR3 is CSGSWRDEKLFF. In DNA form, the CDR3 reads TGCAGTGGAAGCTGGAGGGATGAAAAACTGTTTTTT. The V call is TRBV20-1, the J call TRBJ1-4, with D unresolved. The CDR3 is 12 residues long. V was trimmed by 7 bases and J by 6 bases, leaving 12 bases between them. Germline V gives CDR1 DFQATT, CDR2 SNEGSKA (reference sequence).

By sample fraction, this clonotype is medium-sized (0.01 to 0.1%). The chain employs TRBV27 and TRBJ2-2; D is unclear. This CDR3 has 13 amino acids. Deletions cut 0 bases from V and 8 bases from J, with 7 bases between. Per the germline V gene, CDR1 is MNHEY and CDR2 is SMNVEV (reference sequence). The CDR3 sequence: CASSLSLQGELFF. CDR3 nucleotides: TGTGCCAGCAGTTTATCCCTTCAAGGGGAGCTGTTTTTT.

By sample share, this clonotype is large. V is TRBV29-1 and J is TRBJ1-2; 7 bases map to TRBD1. This CDR3 contains 13 residues. Trimming removed 2 bases from V and 5 bases from J; junction bases left unmatched: 5. Germline V lookup: CDR1 SQVTM, CDR2 ANQGSEA. CDR3 amino acids: CSVESRGGYGYTF. The CDR3 DNA reads TGCAGCGTTGAAAGCAGGGGGGGATATGGCTACACCTTC. Based on the CDR3 plus reference TRBV29-1 and TRBJ1-2, the full variable domain is SAVISQKPSRDICQRGTSLTIQCQVDSQVTMMFWYRQQPGQSLTLIATANQGSEATYESGFVIDKFPISRPNLTFSTLTVSNMSPEDSSIYLCSVESRGGYGYTFGSGTRLTVV.

This chain links TRBV2 with TRBJ2-3; D is ambiguous. This CDR3 has 14 amino acids. Germline CDR1 and CDR2: SNHLY and FYNNEI. Trimming removed 6 bases from V and 6 bases from J, with 16 bases in between. For the CDR3, the DNA is TGTGCCAGCAGGGATGTCTTCGCCTCCGATACGCAGTATTTT. Its translation is CASRDVFASDTQYF.

This clonotype came up a few times. The chain is built from TRBV7-2 and TRBJ2-7, with D maybe TRBD1 (6 bases). Germline V gene lookup returns CDR1 SGHTA and CDR2 FQGNSA. V lost 2 bases and J 5 bases, leaving 13 bases between the germline ends. This CDR3 has 14 amino acids. The CDR3 here is CASSLRGGRDEQYF. DNA for the CDR3: TGTGCCAGCAGCTTAAGAGGGGGAAGGGACGAGCAGTACTTC. The variable domain in full, with the rest retrieved from reference TRBV7-2 and TRBJ2-7, is GAGVSQSPSNKVTEKGKDVELRCDPISGHTALYWYRQSLGQGLEFLIYFQGNSAPDKSGLPSDRFSAERTGGSVSTLTIQRTQQEDSAVYLCASSLRGGRDEQYFGPGTRLTVT.